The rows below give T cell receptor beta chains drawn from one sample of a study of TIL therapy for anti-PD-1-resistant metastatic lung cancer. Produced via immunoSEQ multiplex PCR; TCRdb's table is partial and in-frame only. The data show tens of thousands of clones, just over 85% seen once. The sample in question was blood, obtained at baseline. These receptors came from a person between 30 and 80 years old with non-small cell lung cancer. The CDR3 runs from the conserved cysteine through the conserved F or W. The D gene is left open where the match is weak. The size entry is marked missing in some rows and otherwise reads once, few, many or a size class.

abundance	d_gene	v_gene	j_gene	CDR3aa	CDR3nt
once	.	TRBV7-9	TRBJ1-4	CASSLATVDNEKLFF	TGTGCCAGCAGCTTGGCGACAGTGGATAATGAAAAACTGTTTTTT
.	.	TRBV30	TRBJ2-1	CAWSAPYNEQFF	TGTGCCTGGAGTGCCCCCTACAATGAGCAGTTCTTC
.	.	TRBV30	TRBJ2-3	CAWAGEDTQYF	TGTGCCTGGGCCGGGGAGGATACGCAGTATTTT
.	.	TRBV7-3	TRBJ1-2	CASSFVGYGYTF	TGTGCCAGCAGCTTCGTTGGATATGGCTACACCTTC
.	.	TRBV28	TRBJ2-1	CASSLGGKYNEQFF	TGTGCCAGCAGTTTGGGCGGCAAATACAATGAGCAGTTCTTC
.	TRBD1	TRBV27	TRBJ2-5	CASSSIRQGQETQYF	TGTGCCAGCAGCTCCATTCGACAGGGCCAAGAGACCCAGTACTTC
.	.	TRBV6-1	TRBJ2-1	CASSELVGGGYEQFF	TGTGCCAGCAGTGAACTTGTTGGAGGGGGCTATGAGCAGTTCTTC
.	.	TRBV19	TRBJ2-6	CASNLRGGAGANVLTF	TGTGCCAGTAACCTTAGGGGGGGCGCTGGGGCCAACGTCCTGACTTTC
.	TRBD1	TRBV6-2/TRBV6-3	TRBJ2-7	CASSSGQEIYEQYF	TGTGCCAGCAGTTCAGGACAGGAGATCTACGAGCAGTACTTC
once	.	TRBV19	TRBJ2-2	CASTAGAPGTGELFF	TGTGCCAGTACCGCGGGGGCCCCGGGCACCGGGGAGCTGTTTTTT
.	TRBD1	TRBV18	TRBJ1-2	CASSTRRDRVYGYTF	TGTGCCAGCTCAACCCGCCGGGACAGGGTCTATGGCTACACCTTC
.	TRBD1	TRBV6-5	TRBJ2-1	CASSYLQGYNEQFF	TGTGCCAGCAGTTACCTACAGGGGTACAATGAGCAGTTCTTC
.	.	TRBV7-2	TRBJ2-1	CASSQLLSSYNEQFF	TGTGCCAGCAGCCAGCTACTCAGCTCCTACAATGAGCAGTTCTTC
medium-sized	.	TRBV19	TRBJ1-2	CASSPPTGLGYGYTF	TGTGCCAGTAGTCCACCCACAGGGTTGGGCTATGGCTACACCTTC
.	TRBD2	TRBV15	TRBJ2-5	CATSRARSSGVQETQYF	TGTGCCACCAGCAGAGCTCGCTCTAGCGGGGTCCAAGAGACCCAGTACTTC
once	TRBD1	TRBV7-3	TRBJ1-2	CASSLAPPGQGFGGYTF	TGTGCCAGCAGCTTAGCGCCCCCAGGACAGGGTTTTGGTGGCTACACCTTC
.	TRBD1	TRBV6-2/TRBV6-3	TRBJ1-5	CASSTGTGGIRNQPQHF	TGTGCCAGCAGTACCGGGACAGGGGGCATTCGCAATCAGCCCCAGCATTTT
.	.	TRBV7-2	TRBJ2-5	CASSSLPWGPGETQYF	TGTGCCAGCAGCAGCCTACCATGGGGGCCGGGGGAGACCCAGTACTTC
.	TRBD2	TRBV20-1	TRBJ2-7	CSASSGISYEQYF	TGCAGTGCTAGTAGCGGGATCTCCTACGAGCAGTACTTC
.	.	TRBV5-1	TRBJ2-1	CASSSNRVQFF	TGCGCCAGCAGCTCGAACAGGGTGCAGTTCTTC
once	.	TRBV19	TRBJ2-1	CATRLYNEQFF	TGTGCCACCAGGTTGTACAATGAGCAGTTCTTC
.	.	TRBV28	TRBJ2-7	CASSSGTPNPYEQYF	TGTGCCAGCAGTTCCGGGACACCTAATCCCTACGAGCAGTACTTC
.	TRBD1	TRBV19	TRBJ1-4	CASSRTWGQHNEKLFF	TGTGCCAGTAGTCGCACCTGGGGACAGCATAATGAAAAACTGTTTTTT
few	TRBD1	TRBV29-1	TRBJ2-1	CSGRQGSYNEQFF	TGCAGCGGTAGACAGGGATCCTACAATGAGCAGTTCTTC
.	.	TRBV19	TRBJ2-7	CASSIKSTGGEKKYF	TGTGCCAGTAGTATAAAGTCCACAGGCGGGGAAAAGAAGTACTTC
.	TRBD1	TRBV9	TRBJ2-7	CASSVEGQGDEQYF	TGTGCCAGCAGCGTAGAGGGACAGGGGGACGAGCAGTACTTC
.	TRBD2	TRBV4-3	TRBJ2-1	CASSQEPPSGGQGGNEQFF	TGCGCCAGCAGCCAAGAACCGCCCAGCGGGGGGCAAGGCGGCAATGAGCAGTTCTTC